The TCR beta chain under discussion was sequenced for a study of response to subunit inactivated influenza vaccine. TCRdb called the RT-PCR reads again in MiXCR, with one record for every CDR3 protein. The sample consists of 550,000 to 600,000 distinct CDR3 sequences, 12% of them appearing once. General study points: Authors proposed each seasonal influenza vaccination draws in few new T cells.

As for this clonotype: Its antigen remains unidentified.

The germline V gene has CDR1 SQVTM and CDR2 ANQGSEA. With 6 bases removed from V and 3 bases from J, the gap between germline ends came to 15 bases. This CDR3 contains 13 residues. The receptor was derived from a man between 50 and 59 years old who received an inactivated influenza vaccine. This chain joins TRBV29-1 and TRBJ2-7; D remains ambiguous. The sequenced sample was PBMCs from blood, obtained on the day of vaccination. The CDR3 region is CSVDSEDRYEQYF. CDR3 coding DNA: TGCAGCGTCGACTCTGAGGACCGCTACGAGCAGTACTTC.